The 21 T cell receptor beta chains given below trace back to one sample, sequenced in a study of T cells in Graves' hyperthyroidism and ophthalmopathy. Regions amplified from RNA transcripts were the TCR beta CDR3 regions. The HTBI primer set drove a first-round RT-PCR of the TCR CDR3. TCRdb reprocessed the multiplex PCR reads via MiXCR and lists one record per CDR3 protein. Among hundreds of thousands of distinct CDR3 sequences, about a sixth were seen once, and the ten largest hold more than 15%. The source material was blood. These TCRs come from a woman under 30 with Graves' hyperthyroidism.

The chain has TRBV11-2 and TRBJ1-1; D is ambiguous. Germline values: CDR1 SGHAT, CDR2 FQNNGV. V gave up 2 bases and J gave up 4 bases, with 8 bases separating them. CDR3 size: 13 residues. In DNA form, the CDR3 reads TGTGCCAGCAGCTTAATCGGGATCACTGAAGCTTTCTTT. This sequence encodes CASSLIGITEAFF.

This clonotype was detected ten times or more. This CDR3 is CSARDPAGGPNTQYF. DNA of the CDR3: TGCAGTGCTAGAGATCCAGCGGGAGGGCCAAATACGCAGTATTTT. The chain carries TRBV20-1 and TRBJ2-3; 10 bases are a match to TRBD2. Germline V gene lookup returns CDR1 DFQATT and CDR2 SNEGSKA (reference sequence). Losses at the gene ends were 0 bases for V and 7 bases for J; bases not matched to a gene: 7. This CDR3 is 15 amino acids long.

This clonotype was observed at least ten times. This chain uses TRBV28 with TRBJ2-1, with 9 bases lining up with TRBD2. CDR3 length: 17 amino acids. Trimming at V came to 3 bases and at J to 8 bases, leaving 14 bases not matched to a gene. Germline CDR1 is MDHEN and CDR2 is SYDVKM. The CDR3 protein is CASSFLASGKVRDEQFF. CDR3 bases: TGTGCCAGCAGTTTCTTGGCTAGCGGGAAGGTTAGGGATGAGCAGTTCTTC. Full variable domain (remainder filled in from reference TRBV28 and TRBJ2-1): DVKVTQSSRYLVKRTGEKVFLECVQDMDHENMFWYRQDPGLGLRLIYFSYDVKMKEKGDIPEGYSVSREKKERFSLILESASTNQTSMYLCASSFLASGKVRDEQFFGPGTRLTVL.

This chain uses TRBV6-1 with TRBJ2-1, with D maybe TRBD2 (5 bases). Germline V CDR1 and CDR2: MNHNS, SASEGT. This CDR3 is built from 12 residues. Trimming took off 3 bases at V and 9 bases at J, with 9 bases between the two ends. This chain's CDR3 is CASSDGESEQFF. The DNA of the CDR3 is TGTGCCAGCAGTGACGGGGAAAGTGAGCAGTTCTTC.

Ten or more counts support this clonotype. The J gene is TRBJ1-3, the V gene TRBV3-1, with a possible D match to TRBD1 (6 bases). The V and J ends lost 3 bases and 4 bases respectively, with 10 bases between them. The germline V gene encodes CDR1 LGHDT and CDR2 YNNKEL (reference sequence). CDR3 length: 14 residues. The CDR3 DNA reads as TGTGCCAGCAGCCAGGGACACATCGGAAACACCATATATTTT. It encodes CASSQGHIGNTIYF. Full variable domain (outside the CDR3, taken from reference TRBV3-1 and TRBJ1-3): DTAVSQTPKYLVTQMGNDKSIKCEQNLGHDTMYWYKQDSKKFLKIMFSYNNKELIINETVPNRFSPKSPDKAHLNLHINSLELGDSAVYFCASSQGHIGNTIYFGEGSWLTVV.

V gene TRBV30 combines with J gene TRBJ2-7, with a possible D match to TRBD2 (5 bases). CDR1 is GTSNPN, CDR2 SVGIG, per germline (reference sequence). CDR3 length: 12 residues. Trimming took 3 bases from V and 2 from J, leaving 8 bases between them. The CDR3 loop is CAWSSGTYEQYF. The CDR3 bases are TGTGCCTGGAGCTCCGGGACCTACGAGCAGTACTTC.

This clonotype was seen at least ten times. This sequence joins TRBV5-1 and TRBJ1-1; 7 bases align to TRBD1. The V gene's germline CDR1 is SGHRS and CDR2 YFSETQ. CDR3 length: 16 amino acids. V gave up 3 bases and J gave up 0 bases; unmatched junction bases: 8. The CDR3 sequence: CASSYRDSPLNTEAFF. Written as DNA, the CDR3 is TGCGCCAGCAGCTACCGGGACAGCCCTTTGAACACTGAAGCTTTCTTT.

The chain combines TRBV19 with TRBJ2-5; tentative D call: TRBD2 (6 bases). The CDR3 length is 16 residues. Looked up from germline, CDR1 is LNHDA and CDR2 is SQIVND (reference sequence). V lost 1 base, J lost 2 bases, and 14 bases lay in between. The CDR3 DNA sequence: TGTGCCAGTAGTATAGGAGGCGGGGTGGATCAAGAGACCCAGTACTTC. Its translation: CASSIGGGVDQETQYF.

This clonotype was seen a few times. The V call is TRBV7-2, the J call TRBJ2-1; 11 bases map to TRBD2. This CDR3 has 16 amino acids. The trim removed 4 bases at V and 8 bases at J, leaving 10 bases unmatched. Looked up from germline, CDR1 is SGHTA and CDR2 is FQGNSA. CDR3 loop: CASSSRLAGGPDEQFF. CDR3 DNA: TGTGCCAGCAGCTCCAGGTTAGCGGGGGGGCCTGATGAGCAGTTCTTC.

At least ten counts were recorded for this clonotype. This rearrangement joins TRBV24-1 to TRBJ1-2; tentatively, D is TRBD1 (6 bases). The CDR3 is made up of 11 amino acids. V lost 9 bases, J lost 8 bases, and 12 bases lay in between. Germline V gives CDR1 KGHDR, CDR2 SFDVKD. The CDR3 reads CATSDSSGYTF. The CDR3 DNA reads TGTGCCACCTCGGACAGTAGCGGCTACACCTTC.

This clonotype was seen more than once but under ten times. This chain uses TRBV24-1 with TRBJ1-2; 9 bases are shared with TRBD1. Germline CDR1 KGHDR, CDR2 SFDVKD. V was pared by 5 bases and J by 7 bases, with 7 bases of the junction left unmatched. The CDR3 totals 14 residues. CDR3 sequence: CATSAGTGRAGYTF. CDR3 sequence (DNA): TGTGCCACCAGTGCCGGGACAGGGCGGGCTGGCTACACCTTC.

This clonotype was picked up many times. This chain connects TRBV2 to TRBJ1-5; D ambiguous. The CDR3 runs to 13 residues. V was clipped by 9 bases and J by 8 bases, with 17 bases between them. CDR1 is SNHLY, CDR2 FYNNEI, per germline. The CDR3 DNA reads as TGTGCCAGTAGAAGCGAGGGTGTTGAGCCCCAGCATTTT. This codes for CASRSEGVEPQHF. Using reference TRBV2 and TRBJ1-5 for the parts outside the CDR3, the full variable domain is EPEVTQTPSHQVTQMGQEVILRCVPISNHLYFYWYRQILGQKVEFLVSFYNNEISEKSEIFDDQFSVERPDGSNFTLKIRSTKLEDSAMYFCASRSEGVEPQHFGDGTRLSIL.

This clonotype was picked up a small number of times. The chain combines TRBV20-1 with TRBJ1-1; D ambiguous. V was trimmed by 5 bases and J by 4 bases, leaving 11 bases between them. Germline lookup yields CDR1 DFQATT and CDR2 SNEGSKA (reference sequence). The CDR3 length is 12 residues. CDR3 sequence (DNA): TGCAGTGCTTTTAGGTGGATCACTGAAGCTTTCTTT. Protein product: CSAFRWITEAFF.

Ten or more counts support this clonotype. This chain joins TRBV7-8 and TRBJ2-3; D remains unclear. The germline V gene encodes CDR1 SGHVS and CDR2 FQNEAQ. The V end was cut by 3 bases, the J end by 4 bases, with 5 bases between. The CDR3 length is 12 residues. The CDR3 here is CASSLLPDTQYF. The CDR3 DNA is TGTGCCAGCAGCTTGCTGCCAGATACGCAGTATTTT. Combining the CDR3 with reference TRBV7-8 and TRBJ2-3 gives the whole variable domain GAGVSQSPRYKVAKRGQDVALRCDPISGHVSLFWYQQALGQGPEFLTYFQNEAQLDKSGLPSDRFFAERPEGSVSTLKIQRTQQEDSAVYLCASSLLPDTQYFGPGTRLTVL.

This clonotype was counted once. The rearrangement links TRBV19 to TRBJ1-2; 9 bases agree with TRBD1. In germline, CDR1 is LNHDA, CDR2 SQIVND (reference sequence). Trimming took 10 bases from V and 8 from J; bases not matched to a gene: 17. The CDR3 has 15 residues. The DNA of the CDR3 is TGTGCCACTAGAGAAACCGGGACAGGGATGGAAGGCTACACCTTC. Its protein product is CATRETGTGMEGYTF.

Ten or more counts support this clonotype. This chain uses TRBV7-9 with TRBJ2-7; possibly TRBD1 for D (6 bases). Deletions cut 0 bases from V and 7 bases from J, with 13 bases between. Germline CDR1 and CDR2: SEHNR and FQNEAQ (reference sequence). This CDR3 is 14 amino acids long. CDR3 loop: CASSLALDTGEQYF. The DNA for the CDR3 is TGTGCCAGCAGCTTAGCGCTCGATACAGGGGAGCAGTACTTC.

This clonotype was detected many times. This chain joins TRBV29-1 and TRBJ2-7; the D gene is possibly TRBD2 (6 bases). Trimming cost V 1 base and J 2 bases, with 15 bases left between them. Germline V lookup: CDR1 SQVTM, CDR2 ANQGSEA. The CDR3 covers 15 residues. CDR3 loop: CSVEVVSGKTYEQYF. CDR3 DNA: TGCAGCGTTGAAGTAGTTAGCGGTAAAACCTACGAGCAGTACTTC.

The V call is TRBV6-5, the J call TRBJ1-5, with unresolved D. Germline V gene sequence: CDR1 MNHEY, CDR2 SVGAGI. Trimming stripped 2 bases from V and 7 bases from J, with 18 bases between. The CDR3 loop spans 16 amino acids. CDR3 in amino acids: CASSYASDPTDQPQHF. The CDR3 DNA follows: TGTGCCAGCAGTTACGCGAGTGACCCCACTGACCAGCCCCAGCATTTT.

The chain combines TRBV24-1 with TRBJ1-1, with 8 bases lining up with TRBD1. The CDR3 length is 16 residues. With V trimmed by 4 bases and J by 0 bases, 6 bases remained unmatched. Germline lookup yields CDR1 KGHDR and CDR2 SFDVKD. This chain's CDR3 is CATSERTGPMNTEAFF. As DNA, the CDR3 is TGTGCCACCAGTGAGCGGACAGGGCCCATGAACACTGAAGCTTTCTTT.

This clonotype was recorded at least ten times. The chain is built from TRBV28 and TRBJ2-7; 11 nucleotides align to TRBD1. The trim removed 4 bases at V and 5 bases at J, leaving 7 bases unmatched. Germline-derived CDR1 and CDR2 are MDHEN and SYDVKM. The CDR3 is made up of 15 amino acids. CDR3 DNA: TGTGCCAGCAGTTCCAGGGGACAGGGGGGAAACGAGCAGTACTTC. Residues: CASSSRGQGGNEQYF.

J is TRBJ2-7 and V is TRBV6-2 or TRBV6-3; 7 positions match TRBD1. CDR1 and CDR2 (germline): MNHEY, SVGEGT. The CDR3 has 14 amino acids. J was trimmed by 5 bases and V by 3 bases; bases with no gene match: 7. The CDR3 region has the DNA TGTGCCAGCAGTTATCGGGCAGGGGGTAACGAGCAGTACTTC. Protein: CASSYRAGGNEQYF.